The source of this T cell receptor (beta chain) is a study of T cell responses to AZD1222 COVID-19 vaccine. In regard to this clone: Its antigen is still unknown.

Sequencing used immunoSEQ multiplex PCR; TCRdb keeps in-frame clones, though not all of them. Here the sample spans about 93,000 clones, roughly 89% being singletons. Study-level results: Spike-specific TCR breadth and depth were elevated following two AZD1222 doses. Nearly half of the spike-specific TCRs reportedly recognize variant regions that carry no mutations.

This TCR was sampled from an adult in good health. Sequenced here: peripheral blood, sampled on day 0 of MenACWY control vaccination.

CDR3 loop: CASSSLTRETQYF. In nucleotides, the CDR3 is TGTGCCAGCAGCTCCTTAACTAGAGAGACCCAGTACTTC. V and J are TRBV7-6 and TRBJ2-5; tentatively, D is TRBD2 (5 bases). The V gene's germline CDR1 is SGHVS and CDR2 FNYEAQ. The CDR3 consists of 13 residues. Trimming pared 4 bases from V and 4 bases from J, leaving 10 bases between.